This T cell receptor beta chain was retrieved from a study of blood T cells in healthy people across ages (dated by TCRdb to between 2015 and 2017). About the study as a whole: In model experiments, roughly one uniquely barcoded TCR beta cDNA molecule per two T cells was captured by template switching. To track age-related changes in TCR beta repertoire diversity, the study relied on deep sequencing normalized with unique cDNA molecular identifiers. The donors were divided into four age groups: young (average around 16 years), middle-aged (about 41), aged (approximately 62) and long-lived (more than 75). To avoid experimental bias, donors of different ages were randomly spread across the sequencing lanes. Using the same blood draw, the study looked at two additional independent replicas of 1 million unique cDNA reads for two donors, one aged 18 to 30 and the other aged 80 or older. General findings and caveats noted by the study authors: Estimates of total diversity based on one million sequenced T cells were regarded as lower bounds and as underestimates. Observed TCR beta diversity per million T cells fell roughly linearly with age, and a significant reduction was already apparent by age around 40. A strong correlation was found between observed TCR beta diversity and the percentage of naive T cells measured by flow cytometry. Compared with the aged group, more naive CD4+ T cells, fewer expanded clones and increased TCR diversity were shown by the long-lived group, suggesting age selection. Since profiling was done on bulk unsorted PBMCs, naive and antigen-experienced compartments could not be conclusively compared. Because the CMV infection status of the donors was unknown, age-related changes in expanded clonotypes may potentially have been confounded.

The library came from 5' RACE. A second PCR of about 6 to 11 cycles was performed with a sample-barcoded 5' primer and a J-beta primer mix. A template-switch 5' adaptor carrying 12 random nucleotides introduced a unique molecular identifier onto each TCR beta cDNA molecule. Each sample yielded at least 3 million CDR3-containing paired-end reads. The Mint cDNA synthesis kit, primed by a TRBC-specific oligonucleotide, was used to synthesize first-strand cDNA from all RNA. All cDNA was treated with uracil-DNA glycosylase and then went through a first 18-cycle PCR with the universal primers M1SS and BC2_uni_R. As for the original processing: Each sample was normalized by randomly selecting 1 million high-quality reads, each carrying a distinct molecular identifier. Reads with shared molecular identifiers were discarded instead of being binned into consensus sequences. MiTCR, run with a Q25 quality threshold and the strictest error-elimination algorithm, handled CDR3 identification, clonotype clustering and error correction. A nonparametric unseen species model using Euler transformation provided a lower-bound estimate of total TCR beta diversity. The public reads were reprocessed in TCRdb via fastp at Q25 and MiXCR, keeping in-frame beta chains. Entries are consolidated by CDR3 protein sequence, retaining the most common genes and DNA. The V and J calls come from TCRdb's annotation, not from the publication. The sample table holds around 2 million distinct CDR3 sequences, of which more than 35% were seen once. Under 30% of the sample is held by the ten biggest clonotypes.

The donors were under 40 Caucasian individuals from Russia, aged roughly 6 to 95 years, who were systemically healthy. Each donor gave 9.5 to 10 milliliters of peripheral blood, drawn into EDTA-treated Vacutainer tubes. PBMCs were isolated by Ficoll-Paque density-gradient centrifugation, with at least 6 million obtained per sample. Total RNA, at least 6 micrograms per sample, was extracted from PBMCs with Trizol reagent. The percentages of naive CD45RAhigh/CD27high T cells were determined by flow cytometry on a PBMC aliquot from every donor. V is pared back by 7 bases and J by 5 bases, with 11 bases lying between the germline termini. The CDR3 numbers 12 residues from cysteine through phenylalanine. Only CDR3 DNA remains: 36 bases, in frame from the first base. The germline V gene yields KGHDR for CDR1 and SFDVKD for CDR2. Regarding this clonotype: This clone's antigen is unknown. Base qualities are not provided; no much larger clone lies one nucleotide away.

This sequence uses TRBV24-1 and TRBJ2-7; there is no confident call for the D gene. The source of this sequence is a human donor in good health. The sequencing input was blood. CDR3 protein: CATRGFSHEQYF. The DNA sequence is TGTGCCACCAGGGGCTTTTCCCACGAGCAGTACTTC.